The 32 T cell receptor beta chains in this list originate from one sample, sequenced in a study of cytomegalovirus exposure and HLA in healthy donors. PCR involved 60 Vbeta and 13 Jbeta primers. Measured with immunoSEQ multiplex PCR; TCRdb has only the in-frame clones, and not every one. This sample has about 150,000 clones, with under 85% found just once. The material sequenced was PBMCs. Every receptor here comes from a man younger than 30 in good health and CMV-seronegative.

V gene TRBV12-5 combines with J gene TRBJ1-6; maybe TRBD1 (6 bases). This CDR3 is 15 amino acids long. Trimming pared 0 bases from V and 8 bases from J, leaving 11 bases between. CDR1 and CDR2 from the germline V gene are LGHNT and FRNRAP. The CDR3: CASGLVGDIYSPLHF. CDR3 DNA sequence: TGTGCTAGTGGTTTGGTAGGGGACATTTATTCACCCCTCCACTTT.

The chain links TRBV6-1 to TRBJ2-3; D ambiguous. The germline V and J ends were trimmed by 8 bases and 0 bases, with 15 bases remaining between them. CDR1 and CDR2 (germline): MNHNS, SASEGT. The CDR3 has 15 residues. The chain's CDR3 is CASALVPLSTDTQYF. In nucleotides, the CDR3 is TGTGCCAGCGCCCTGGTTCCCCTAAGCACAGATACGCAGTATTTT.

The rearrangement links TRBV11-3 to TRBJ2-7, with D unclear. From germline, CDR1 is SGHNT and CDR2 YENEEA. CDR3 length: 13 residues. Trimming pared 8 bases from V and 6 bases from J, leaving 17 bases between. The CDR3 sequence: CASAPGPGREQYF. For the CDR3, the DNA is TGTGCCAGCGCCCCTGGCCCGGGTCGCGAGCAGTACTTC.

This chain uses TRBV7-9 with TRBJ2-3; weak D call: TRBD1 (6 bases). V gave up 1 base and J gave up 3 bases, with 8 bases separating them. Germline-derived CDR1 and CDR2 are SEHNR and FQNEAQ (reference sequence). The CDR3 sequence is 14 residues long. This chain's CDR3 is CASSLGQETDTQYF. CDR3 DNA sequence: TGTGCCAGCAGCTTAGGACAGGAGACAGATACGCAGTATTTT.

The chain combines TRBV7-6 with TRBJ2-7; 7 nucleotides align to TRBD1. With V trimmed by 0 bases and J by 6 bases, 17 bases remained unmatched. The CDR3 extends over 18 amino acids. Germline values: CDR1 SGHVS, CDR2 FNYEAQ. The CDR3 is CASSLAWGTARIEREQYF. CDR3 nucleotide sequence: TGTGCCAGCAGCTTAGCGTGGGGGACAGCCCGTATCGAGCGCGAGCAGTACTTC.

This CDR3 reads CASSTGGPVYGYTF. CDR3 nucleotides: TGTGCCAGTAGTACAGGGGGCCCTGTCTATGGCTACACCTTC. This rearrangement joins TRBV19 to TRBJ1-2; 8 bases align to TRBD1. From germline, CDR1 is LNHDA and CDR2 SQIVND (reference sequence). The V and J ends lost 4 bases and 4 bases, in that order; junction bases with no gene match: 5. CDR3 length: 14 residues. Using reference TRBV19 and TRBJ1-2 for the parts outside the CDR3, the full variable domain is DGGITQSPKYLFRKEGQNVTLSCEQNLNHDAMYWYRQDPGQGLRLIYYSQIVNDFQKGDIAEGYSVSREKKESFPLTVTSAQKNPTAFYLCASSTGGPVYGYTFGSGTRLTVV.

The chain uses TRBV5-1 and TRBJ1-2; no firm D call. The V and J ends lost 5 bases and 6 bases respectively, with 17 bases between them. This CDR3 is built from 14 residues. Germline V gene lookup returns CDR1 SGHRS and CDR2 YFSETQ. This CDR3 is CASRSTPLGDGYTF. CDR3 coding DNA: TGCGCCAGCAGATCGACCCCCCTCGGGGATGGCTACACCTTC.

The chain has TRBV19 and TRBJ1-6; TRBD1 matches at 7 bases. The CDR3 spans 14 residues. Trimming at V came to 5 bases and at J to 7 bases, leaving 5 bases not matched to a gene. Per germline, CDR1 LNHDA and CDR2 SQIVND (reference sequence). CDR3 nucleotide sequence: TGTGCCAGTAGTCCGGGACAGTGGAATTCACCCCTCCACTTT. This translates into CASSPGQWNSPLHF. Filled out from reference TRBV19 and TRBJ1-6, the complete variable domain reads DGGITQSPKYLFRKEGQNVTLSCEQNLNHDAMYWYRQDPGQGLRLIYYSQIVNDFQKGDIAEGYSVSREKKESFPLTVTSAQKNPTAFYLCASSPGQWNSPLHFGNGTRLTVT.

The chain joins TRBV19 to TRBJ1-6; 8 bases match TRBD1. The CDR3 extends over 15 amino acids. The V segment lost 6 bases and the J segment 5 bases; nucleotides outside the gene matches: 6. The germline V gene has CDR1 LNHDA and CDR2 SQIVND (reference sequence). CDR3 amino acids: CASSTPGQDNSPLHF. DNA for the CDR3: TGTGCCAGTAGCACGCCGGGACAGGATAATTCACCCCTCCACTTT.

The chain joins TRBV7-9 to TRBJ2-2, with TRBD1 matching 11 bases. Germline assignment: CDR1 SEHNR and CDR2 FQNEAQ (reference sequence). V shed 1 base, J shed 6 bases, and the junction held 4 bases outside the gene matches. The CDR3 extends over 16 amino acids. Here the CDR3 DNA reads TGTGCCAGCAGCTTAGGGACAGGGGGCATCTCCGGGGAGCTGTTTTTT. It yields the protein CASSLGTGGISGELFF.

In DNA form, the CDR3 reads TGTGCCAGCAGCACGGGGACAGGTGTACAAGAGACCCAGTACTTC. Amino acids: CASSTGTGVQETQYF. The rearrangement uses TRBV5-4 and TRBJ2-5; 8 bases are a match to TRBD1. The J segment lost 2 bases and the V segment lost 4 bases, leaving 7 bases of the junction unmatched. The CDR3 consists of 15 residues. The germline gives CDR1 SGHNT, CDR2 YYREEE (reference sequence).

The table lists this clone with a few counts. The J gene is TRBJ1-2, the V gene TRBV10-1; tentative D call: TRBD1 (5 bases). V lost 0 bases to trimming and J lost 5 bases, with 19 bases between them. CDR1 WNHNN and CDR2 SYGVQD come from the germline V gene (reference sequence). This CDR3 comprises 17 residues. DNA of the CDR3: TGCGCCAGCAGTGAGTCGAAGTATGGAACAGGCCAGTATGGCTACACCTTC. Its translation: CASSESKYGTGQYGYTF.

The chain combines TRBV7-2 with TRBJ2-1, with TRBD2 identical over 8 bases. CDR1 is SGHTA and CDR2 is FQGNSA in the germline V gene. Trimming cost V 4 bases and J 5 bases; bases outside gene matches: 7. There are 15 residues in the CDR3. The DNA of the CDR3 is TGTGCCAGCAGCTACAGCGGGGGAGGTCACAATGAGCAGTTCTTC. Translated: CASSYSGGGHNEQFF.

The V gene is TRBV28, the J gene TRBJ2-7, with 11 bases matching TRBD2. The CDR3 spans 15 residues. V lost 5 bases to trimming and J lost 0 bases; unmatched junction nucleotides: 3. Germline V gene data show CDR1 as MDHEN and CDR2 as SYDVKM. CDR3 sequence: CASSATSGDSYEQYV. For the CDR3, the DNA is TGTGCCAGCAGTGCGACTAGCGGGGACTCCTACGAGCAGTACGTC.

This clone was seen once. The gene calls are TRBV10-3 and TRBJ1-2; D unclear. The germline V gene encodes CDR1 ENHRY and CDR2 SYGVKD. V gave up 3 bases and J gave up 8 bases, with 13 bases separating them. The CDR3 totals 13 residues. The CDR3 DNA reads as TGTGCCATCAGTGAAGGAGAGGCCAGAGGCTACACCTTC. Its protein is CAISEGEARGYTF.

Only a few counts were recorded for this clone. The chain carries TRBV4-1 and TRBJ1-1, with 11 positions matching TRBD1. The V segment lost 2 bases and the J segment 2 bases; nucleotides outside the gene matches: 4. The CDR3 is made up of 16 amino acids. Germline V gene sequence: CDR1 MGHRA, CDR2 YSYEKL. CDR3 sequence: CASSQLGTGGNTEAFF. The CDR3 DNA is TGCGCCAGCAGCCAACTTGGGACAGGGGGAAACACTGAAGCTTTCTTT.

The CDR3 here is CASSYSPTSPLHF. The CDR3 DNA follows: TGTGCCAGCAGTTACTCTCCCACTAGCCCCCTCCACTTT. This chain joins TRBV6-5 and TRBJ1-6; D unclear. This CDR3 contains 13 residues. The V gene's germline CDR1 is MNHEY and CDR2 SVGAGI. V lost 0 bases to trimming and J lost 13 bases, with 10 bases between them.

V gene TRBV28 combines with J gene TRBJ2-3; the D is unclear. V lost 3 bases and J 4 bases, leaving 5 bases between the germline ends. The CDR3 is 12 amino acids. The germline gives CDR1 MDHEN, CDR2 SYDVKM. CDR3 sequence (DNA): TGTGCCAGCAGTTTTCTCGCAGATACGCAGTATTTT. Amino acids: CASSFLADTQYF.

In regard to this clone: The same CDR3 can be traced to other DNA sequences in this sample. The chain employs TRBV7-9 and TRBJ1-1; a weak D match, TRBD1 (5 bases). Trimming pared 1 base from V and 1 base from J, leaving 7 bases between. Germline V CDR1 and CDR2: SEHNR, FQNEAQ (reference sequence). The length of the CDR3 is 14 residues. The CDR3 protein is CASSLGQGNTEAFF. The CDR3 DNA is TGTGCCAGCAGCTTAGGGCAGGGGAACACTGAAGCTTTCTTT.

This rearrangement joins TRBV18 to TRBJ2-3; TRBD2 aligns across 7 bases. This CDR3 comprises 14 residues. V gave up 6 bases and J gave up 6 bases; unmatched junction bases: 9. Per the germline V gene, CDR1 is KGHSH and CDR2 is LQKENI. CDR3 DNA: TGTGCCAGCTCCCGGGGAGGGGACGGCGATACGCAGTATTTT. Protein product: CASSRGGDGDTQYF.

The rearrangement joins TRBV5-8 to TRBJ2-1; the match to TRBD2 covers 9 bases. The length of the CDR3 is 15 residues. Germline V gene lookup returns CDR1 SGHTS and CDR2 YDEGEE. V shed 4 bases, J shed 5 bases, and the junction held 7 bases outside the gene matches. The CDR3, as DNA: TGTGCCAGCAGCCCCCGGCGGGGGGGCCACAATGAGCAGTTCTTC. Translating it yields CASSPRRGGHNEQFF.

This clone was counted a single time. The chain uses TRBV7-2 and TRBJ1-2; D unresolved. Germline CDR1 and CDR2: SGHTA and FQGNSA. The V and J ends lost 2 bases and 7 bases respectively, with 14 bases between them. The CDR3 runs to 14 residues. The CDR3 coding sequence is TGTGCCAGCAGCTTACTTCAGGACTTTATTGGCTACACCTTC. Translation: CASSLLQDFIGYTF.

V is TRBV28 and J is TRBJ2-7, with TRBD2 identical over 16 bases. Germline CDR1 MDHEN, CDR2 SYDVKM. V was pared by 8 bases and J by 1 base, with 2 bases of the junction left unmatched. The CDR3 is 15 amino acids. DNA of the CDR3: TGTGCCAGCCTGGGACTAGCGGGGGGGTCCTACGAGCAGTACGTC. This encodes CASLGLAGGSYEQYV.

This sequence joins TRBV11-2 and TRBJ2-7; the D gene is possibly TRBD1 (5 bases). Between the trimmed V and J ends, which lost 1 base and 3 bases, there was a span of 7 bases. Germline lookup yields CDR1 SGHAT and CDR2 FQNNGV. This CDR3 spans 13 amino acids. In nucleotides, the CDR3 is TGTGCCAGCAGCTTAGGGACATTCTACGAGCAGTACGTC. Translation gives CASSLGTFYEQYV.

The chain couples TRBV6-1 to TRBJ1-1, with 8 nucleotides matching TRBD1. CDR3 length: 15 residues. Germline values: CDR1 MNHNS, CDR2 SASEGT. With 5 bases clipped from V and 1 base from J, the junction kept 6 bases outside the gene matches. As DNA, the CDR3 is TGTGCCAGCAGTTGGACAGGGCCCGAGAACACTGAAGCTTTCTTT. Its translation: CASSWTGPENTEAFF.

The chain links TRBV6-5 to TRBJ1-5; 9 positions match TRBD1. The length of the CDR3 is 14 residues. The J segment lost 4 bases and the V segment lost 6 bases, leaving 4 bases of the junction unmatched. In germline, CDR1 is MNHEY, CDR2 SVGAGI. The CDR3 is CASSSGTGNQPQHF. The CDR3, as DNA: TGTGCCAGCAGCTCCGGGACAGGGAATCAGCCCCAGCATTTT.

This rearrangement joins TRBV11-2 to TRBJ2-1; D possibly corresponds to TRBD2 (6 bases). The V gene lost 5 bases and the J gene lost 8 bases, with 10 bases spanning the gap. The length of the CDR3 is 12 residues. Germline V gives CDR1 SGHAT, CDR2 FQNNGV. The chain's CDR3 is CASSRTGDEQFF. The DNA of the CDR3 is TGTGCCAGCAGCAGAACGGGGGATGAGCAGTTCTTC.

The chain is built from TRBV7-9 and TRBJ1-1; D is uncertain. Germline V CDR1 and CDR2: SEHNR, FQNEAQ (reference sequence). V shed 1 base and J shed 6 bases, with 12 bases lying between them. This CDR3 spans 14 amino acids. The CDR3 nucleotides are TGTGCCAGCAGCTTAGAGGCTGGTCGGGCTGAAGCTTTCTTT. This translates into CASSLEAGRAEAFF. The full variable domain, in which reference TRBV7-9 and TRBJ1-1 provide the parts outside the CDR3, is DTGVSQNPRHKITKRGQNVTFRCDPISEHNRLYWYRQTLGQGPEFLTYFQNEAQLEKSRLLSDRFSAERPKGSFSTLEIQRTEQGDSAMYLCASSLEAGRAEAFFGQGTRLTVV.

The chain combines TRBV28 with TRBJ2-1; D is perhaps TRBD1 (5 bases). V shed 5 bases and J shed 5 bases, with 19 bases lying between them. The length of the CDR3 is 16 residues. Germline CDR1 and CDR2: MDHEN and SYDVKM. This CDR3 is CASSSQGLETNNEQFF. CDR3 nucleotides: TGTGCCAGCAGTAGTCAGGGCCTTGAAACGAACAATGAGCAGTTCTTC.

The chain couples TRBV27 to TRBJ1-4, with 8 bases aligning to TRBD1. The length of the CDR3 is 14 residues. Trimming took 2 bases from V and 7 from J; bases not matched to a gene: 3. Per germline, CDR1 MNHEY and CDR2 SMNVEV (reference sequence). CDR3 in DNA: TGTGCCAGCAGTTTACAGGGGGCAGGTGAAAAACTGTTTTTT. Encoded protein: CASSLQGAGEKLFF.

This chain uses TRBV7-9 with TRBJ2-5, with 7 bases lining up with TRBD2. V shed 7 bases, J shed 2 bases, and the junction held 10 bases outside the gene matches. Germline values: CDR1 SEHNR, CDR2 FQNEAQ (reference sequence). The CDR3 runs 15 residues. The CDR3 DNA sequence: TGTGCCAGCACCATCGATAGGGGAGGGCAAGAGACCCAGTACTTC. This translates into CASTIDRGGQETQYF. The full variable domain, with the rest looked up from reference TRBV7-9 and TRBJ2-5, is DTGVSQNPRHKITKRGQNVTFRCDPISEHNRLYWYRQTLGQGPEFLTYFQNEAQLEKSRLLSDRFSAERPKGSFSTLEIQRTEQGDSAMYLCASTIDRGGQETQYFGPGTRLLVL.

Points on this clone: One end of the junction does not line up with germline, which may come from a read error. The CDR3 DNA reads TGTGCCGGCAGCTCCGGGAGGACTGAAGCTTTCTTT. Translated: CAGSSGRTEAFF. The V call is TRBV11-3, the J call TRBJ1-1; D ambiguous. This CDR3 is 12 amino acids long. Germline V gene lookup returns CDR1 SGHNT and CDR2 YENEEA.